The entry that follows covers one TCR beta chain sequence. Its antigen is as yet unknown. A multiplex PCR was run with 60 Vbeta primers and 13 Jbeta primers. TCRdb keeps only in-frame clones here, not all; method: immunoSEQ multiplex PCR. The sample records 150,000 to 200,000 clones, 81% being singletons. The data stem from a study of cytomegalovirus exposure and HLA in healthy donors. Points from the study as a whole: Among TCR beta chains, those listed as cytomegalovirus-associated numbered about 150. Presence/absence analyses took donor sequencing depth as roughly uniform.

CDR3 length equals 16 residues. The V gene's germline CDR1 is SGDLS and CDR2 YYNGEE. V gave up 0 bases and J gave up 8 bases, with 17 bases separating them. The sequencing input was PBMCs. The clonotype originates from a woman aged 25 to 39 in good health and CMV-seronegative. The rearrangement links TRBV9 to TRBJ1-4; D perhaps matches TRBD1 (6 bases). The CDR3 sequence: CASSVDYGGSREKLFF. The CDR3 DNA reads TGTGCCAGCAGCGTAGATTATGGGGGCTCTAGGGAAAAACTGTTTTTT.